One and the same sample provided the 6 T cell receptor beta chains below, sequenced in a study of blood T cell repertoires in COVID-19. Profiled with immunoSEQ multiplex PCR; TCRdb holds only in-frame clones, not every one. The table has fewer than 250,000 clones, around 83% seen once; the top ten hold roughly 8.8%. The sequenced sample was peripheral blood. These receptors came from a woman between 45 and 60 years old with acute or convalescent COVID-19.

The rearrangement joins TRBV11-2 to TRBJ1-4; D gene ambiguous. Germline V gene data show CDR1 as SGHAT and CDR2 as FQNNGV. Trimming pared 1 base from V and 8 bases from J, leaving 8 bases between. This CDR3 contains 13 residues. CDR3 nucleotide sequence: TGTGCCAGCAGCTTAGTGGCGGGGGAAAAACTGTTTTTT. Encoded protein: CASSLVAGEKLFF.

This chain uses TRBV14 with TRBJ2-5; tentative D call: TRBD2 (5 bases). CDR1 and CDR2 (germline): SGHDN, FVKESK. The CDR3 length is 17 residues. V dropped 1 base and J dropped 1 base, with 16 bases sitting between them. CDR3 in amino acids: CASSQGYRTGFQETQYF. The CDR3 DNA reads TGTGCCAGCAGCCAAGGGTACCGGACGGGGTTCCAAGAGACCCAGTACTTC.

The chain joins TRBV7-6 to TRBJ1-1; weak D call: TRBD1 (6 bases). V lost 5 bases and J lost 3, with 22 bases in between. Germline assignment: CDR1 SGHVS and CDR2 FNYEAQ. This CDR3 comprises 17 residues. In nucleotides, the CDR3 is TGTGCCAGCAGCCCCTACACGAGGGCAGGGGAATACACTGAAGCTTTCTTT. It encodes CASSPYTRAGEYTEAFF.

This rearrangement joins TRBV28 to TRBJ1-2; D gene ambiguous. Looked up from germline, CDR1 is MDHEN and CDR2 is SYDVKM. There are 13 residues in the CDR3. Trimming removed 7 bases at V and 4 bases at J, with 13 bases between. CDR3 in amino acids: CASMSVSRYGYTF. The CDR3 DNA follows: TGTGCCAGCATGAGCGTCAGTCGCTATGGCTACACCTTC.

The chain couples TRBV5-1 to TRBJ2-1, with 9 bases that match TRBD2. V was clipped by 1 base and J by 7 bases; unmatched bases: 3. Per germline, CDR1 SGHRS and CDR2 YFSETQ. The CDR3 spans 14 residues. For the CDR3, the DNA is TGCGCCAGCAGCTTGAGTAGCGGGAGTAATGAGCAGTTCTTC. Translating it yields CASSLSSGSNEQFF.

V and J are TRBV7-9 and TRBJ2-1; 8 bases fit TRBD2. The CDR3 is 15 amino acids. Trimming removed 0 bases from V and 7 bases from J; junction bases left unmatched: 5. Germline values: CDR1 SEHNR, CDR2 FQNEAQ (reference sequence). CDR3 nucleotides: TGTGCCAGCAGCTTAGCCCAACCGGGAGGGAATGAGCAGTTCTTC. The encoded protein is CASSLAQPGGNEQFF.